These 14 T cell receptor beta chains share one sample of origin, sequenced in a study of cytomegalovirus exposure and HLA in healthy donors. The PCR used 60 Vbeta and 13 Jbeta primers. Libraries were prepared by immunoSEQ multiplex PCR; TCRdb keeps only in-frame clonotypes and omits some of them. The table records approximately 220,000 clones, over 70% of them present only once. Sequencing input: PBMCs. All receptors derive from a boy between 2 and 10 years old in good health and CMV-seronegative.

DNA of the CDR3: TGTGCCACTGGGAGCTCCTACAATGAGCAGTTCTTC. It yields the protein CATGSSYNEQFF. V gene TRBV19 combines with J gene TRBJ2-1, with D possibly matching TRBD2 (5 bases). The CDR3 sequence is 12 residues long. Germline V gives CDR1 LNHDA, CDR2 SQIVND (reference sequence). Trimming stripped 10 bases from V and 0 bases from J, with 7 bases between. Variable domain in full (rest from reference TRBV19 and TRBJ2-1): DGGITQSPKYLFRKEGQNVTLSCEQNLNHDAMYWYRQDPGQGLRLIYYSQIVNDFQKGDIAEGYSVSREKKESFPLTVTSAQKNPTAFYLCATGSSYNEQFFGPGTRLTVL.

This chain uses TRBV6-1 with TRBJ2-7; 12 bases fit TRBD2. J was trimmed by 12 bases and V by 7 bases; bases with no gene match: 13. The CDR3 runs to 14 residues. CDR1 is MNHNS, CDR2 SASEGT, per germline. The chain's CDR3 is CASTMTSGSGMLYF. The CDR3 DNA sequence: TGTGCCAGCACTATGACTAGCGGGAGCGGTATGCTGTACTTC.

This clone came up a few times. The J gene is TRBJ1-1, the V gene TRBV19; a possible D gene is TRBD1 (6 bases). The CDR3 has 15 amino acids. The germline V and J ends were trimmed by 3 bases and 4 bases, with 15 bases remaining between them. The germline gives CDR1 LNHDA, CDR2 SQIVND (reference sequence). The CDR3 DNA is TGTGCCAGTAGTATGCGGTCAACAGGGAGCACTGAAGCTTTCTTT. Translated, it gives CASSMRSTGSTEAFF. Complete variable domain (other parts from reference TRBV19 and TRBJ1-1): DGGITQSPKYLFRKEGQNVTLSCEQNLNHDAMYWYRQDPGQGLRLIYYSQIVNDFQKGDIAEGYSVSREKKESFPLTVTSAQKNPTAFYLCASSMRSTGSTEAFFGQGTRLTVV.

The V call is TRBV30, the J call TRBJ2-7; 7 nucleotides align to TRBD2. Per germline, CDR1 GTSNPN and CDR2 SVGIG (reference sequence). The CDR3 totals 16 residues. V was pared by 4 bases and J by 6 bases, with 18 bases of the junction left unmatched. In nucleotides, the CDR3 is TGTGCCTGGAACAAACTCCCGCGGGAGTGGTTGGGCGAGCAGTACTTC. The encoded protein is CAWNKLPREWLGEQYF. Looking up the rest from reference TRBV30 and TRBJ2-7 gives the full variable domain: SQTIHQWPATLVQPVGSPLSLECTVEGTSNPNLYWYRQAAGRGLQLLFYSVGIGQISSEVPQNLSASRPQDRQFILSSKKLLLSDSGFYLCAWNKLPREWLGEQYFGPGTRLTVT.

This chain connects TRBV19 to TRBJ2-7, with TRBD1 matching 11 bases. V trimming: 1 base; J trimming: 6 bases; junction bases outside the gene matches: 5. Germline V gene sequence: CDR1 LNHDA, CDR2 SQIVND (reference sequence). The CDR3 has 15 amino acids. The CDR3 sequence: CASSIAGTGGGEQYF. The CDR3 coding sequence is TGTGCCAGTAGTATAGCTGGGACAGGGGGGGGCGAGCAGTACTTC.

The gene calls are TRBV5-4 and TRBJ2-1; the D gene is possibly TRBD2 (6 bases). Germline V gene sequence: CDR1 SGHNT, CDR2 YYREEE (reference sequence). Trimming cost V 4 bases and J 13 bases, with 15 bases left between them. CDR3 length: 12 amino acids. The chain's CDR3 is CASSGRDSTQFF. The CDR3 coding sequence is TGTGCCAGCAGCGGCCGGGACTCCACCCAGTTCTTC.

The sample holds one count of this clone. The chain uses TRBV12-5 and TRBJ2-3; a possible D gene is TRBD1 (6 bases). The CDR3 consists of 13 residues. V lost 6 bases and J 4 bases, leaving 11 bases between the germline ends. CDR1 LGHNT and CDR2 FRNRAP come from the germline V gene. The CDR3 DNA reads TGTGCTAGTGGACTGACAGGTCCAGATACGCAGTATTTT. Translated, it gives CASGLTGPDTQYF.

The table lists this clone with a count of one. The chain is built from TRBV28 and TRBJ2-3; 14 positions agree with TRBD2. The CDR3 covers 16 residues. V lost 6 bases to trimming and J lost 7 bases; unmatched junction nucleotides: 9. From germline, CDR1 is MDHEN and CDR2 SYDVKM. The CDR3 nucleotides are TGTGCCAGCAGGTACCTCGGGACTAGCGGGGGAAATACGCAGTATTTT. It encodes CASRYLGTSGGNTQYF.

This chain connects TRBV9 to TRBJ2-1, with 11 nucleotides matching TRBD2. The germline V gene encodes CDR1 SGDLS and CDR2 YYNGEE. CDR3 length: 15 amino acids. V was pared by 4 bases and J by 5 bases, with 5 bases of the junction left unmatched. The CDR3 nucleotides are TGTGCCAGCAGCCTTAGCGGGGGGGCGAACAATGAGCAGTTCTTC. As protein: CASSLSGGANNEQFF.

The chain combines TRBV7-8 with TRBJ2-3; D is unresolved. CDR3 length: 11 residues. V was cut by 3 bases and J by 14 bases, with 12 bases left in between. Germline V gene data show CDR1 as SGHVS and CDR2 as FQNEAQ. The CDR3 spells CASSLFGVRYF. CDR3 nucleotides: TGTGCCAGCAGCTTGTTTGGAGTGAGGTATTTT.

This chain connects TRBV6-1 to TRBJ1-4; a weak D match, TRBD1 (5 bases). Looked up from germline, CDR1 is MNHNS and CDR2 is SASEGT. V shed 1 base and J shed 8 bases, with 14 bases lying between them. There are 15 residues in the CDR3. In DNA form, the CDR3 reads TGTGCCAGCAGTGAAGGTACAGGTACCTCGGAAAAACTGTTTTTT. Translation gives CASSEGTGTSEKLFF.

The V gene is TRBV7-2, the J gene TRBJ1-1; no clear D. The germline V gene encodes CDR1 SGHTA and CDR2 FQGNSA. The CDR3 has 15 residues. Trimming took 5 bases from V and 0 from J, leaving 13 bases between them. The CDR3 DNA reads as TGTGCCAGCAGCCTTCCCCCGGGGATGAACACTGAAGCTTTCTTT. Its translation: CASSLPPGMNTEAFF.

This chain links TRBV6-1 with TRBJ1-2; the D gene is possibly TRBD1 (5 bases). Trimming left V 6 bases short and J 4 bases short, with 12 bases between. Per the germline V gene, CDR1 is MNHNS and CDR2 is SASEGT. This CDR3 is built from 13 residues. The CDR3 region has the DNA TGTGCCAGCAGGGATCCAGACAGCTATGGCTACACCTTC. As protein: CASRDPDSYGYTF.

The rearrangement links TRBV7-9 to TRBJ1-1, with 7 bases that match TRBD1. The V gene end was trimmed by 3 bases and the J gene end by 3 bases; junction bases not matched to a gene: 7. The CDR3 has 15 residues. The V gene's germline CDR1 is SEHNR and CDR2 FQNEAQ (reference sequence). CDR3 sequence: CASSFDRVQDTEAFF. CDR3 bases: TGTGCCAGCAGCTTCGACAGGGTCCAGGACACTGAAGCTTTCTTT.